These 5 T cell receptor beta chains share one sample of origin, sequenced in a study of human T cells and chemical hapten exposure (dated by TCRdb to the early 2020s). The method was RACE. Sequencing relied on a NextSeq 500. TCRdb reanalyzed the raw reads on its own, using fastp at Q25 for trimming and MiXCR for clone calling, and kept in-frame beta chains. Under each unique CDR3 protein, matching rows form one entry showing the most common genes and DNA. In all, the sample holds about 120,000 distinct CDR3 sequences, and roughly 15% of those were seen once. Of the sample, approximately 0.92% falls within the top ten clones. The sample's time point, from its label and the paper: patch test 1, 2 weeks after DPC sensitization. What this sample's treatment or condition label stands for: therapeutic diphenylcyclopropenone sensitization with weekly scalp DPC. Sequences were derived from whole blood, sampled in connection with sensitization to the hapten diphenylcyclopropenone (DPC). The source is a man between 18 and 35 years old with alopecia areata. Some clones in this sample may be carry-over from other donors' samples.

This chain connects TRBV18 to TRBJ2-1; 12 bases map to TRBD2. CDR1 is KGHSH and CDR2 is LQKENI in the germline V gene. Losses at the gene ends were 1 base for V and 4 bases for J; bases not matched to a gene: 5. CDR3 size: 17 residues. The CDR3 region is CASSPLRLAGAYNEQFF. CDR3 in DNA: TGTGCCAGCTCACCACTTCGACTAGCGGGGGCTTACAATGAGCAGTTCTTC.

The chain joins TRBV2 to TRBJ2-7; the D is unclear. CDR1 and CDR2 (germline): SNHLY, FYNNEI. The V end lost 2 bases, the J end lost 6 bases, and 8 bases lay between the germline ends. The CDR3 covers 12 residues. The CDR3 DNA follows: TGTGCCAGCAGTGAACCTCCCCCCGAGCAGTACTTC. It specifies CASSEPPPEQYF.

The chain couples TRBV5-1 to TRBJ1-3; no definite D call. The CDR3 runs to 14 residues. CDR1 is SGHRS and CDR2 is YFSETQ in the germline V gene. Trimming stripped 0 bases from V and 9 bases from J, with 13 bases between. The CDR3 nucleotides read TGCGCCAGCAGCTTGGGGACTTCGGTTTCCACCATATATTTT. The encoded protein is CASSLGTSVSTIYF.

The chain joins TRBV20-1 to TRBJ1-4; D is unclear. This CDR3 contains 12 residues. Germline V gene sequence: CDR1 DFQATT, CDR2 SNEGSKA (reference sequence). Trimming removed 6 bases at V and 8 bases at J, with 13 bases between. CDR3 protein: CSAPKNGEKLFF. DNA of the CDR3: TGCAGTGCCCCCAAGAATGGAGAAAAACTGTTTTTT.

The chain joins TRBV11-2 to TRBJ1-1; D might be TRBD1 (5 bases). The V gene's germline CDR1 is SGHAT and CDR2 FQNNGV. V was clipped by 1 base and J by 7 bases, with 10 bases between them. The length of the CDR3 is 13 residues. CDR3 loop: CASSLARGGEAFF. Written as DNA, the CDR3 is TGTGCCAGCAGCTTAGCCCGGGGGGGTGAAGCTTTCTTT.